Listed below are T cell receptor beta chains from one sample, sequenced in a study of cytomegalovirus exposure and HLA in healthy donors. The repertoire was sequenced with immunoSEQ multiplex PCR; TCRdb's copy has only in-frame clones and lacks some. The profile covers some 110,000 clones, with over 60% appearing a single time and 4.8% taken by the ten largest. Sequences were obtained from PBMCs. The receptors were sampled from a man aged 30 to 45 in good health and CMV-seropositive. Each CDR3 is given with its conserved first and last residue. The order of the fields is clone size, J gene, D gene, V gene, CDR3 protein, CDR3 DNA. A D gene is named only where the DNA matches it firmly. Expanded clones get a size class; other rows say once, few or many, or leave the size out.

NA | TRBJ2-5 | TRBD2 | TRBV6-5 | CASSRPGLAETQYF | TGTGCCAGCAGCCGGCCGGGACTAGCGGAGACCCAGTACTTC
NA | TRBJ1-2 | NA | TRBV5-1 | CASSLSQGGKHRYGYTF | TGCGCCAGCAGCTTGAGCCAGGGCGGTAAGCATCGCTATGGCTACACCTTC
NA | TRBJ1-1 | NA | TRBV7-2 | CAGSVSTGSSEAFF | TGTGCCGGCAGCGTTTCTACAGGGAGCTCTGAAGCTTTCTTT
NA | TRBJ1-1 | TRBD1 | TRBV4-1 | CASRRGTGQNTEAFF | TGCGCCAGCAGAAGAGGGACAGGGCAGAACACTGAAGCTTTCTTT
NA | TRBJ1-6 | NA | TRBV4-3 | CASSPHLGRGRSNSPLHF | TGCGCCAGCAGCCCGCACCTGGGGAGGGGCAGGAGTAATTCACCCCTCCACTTT
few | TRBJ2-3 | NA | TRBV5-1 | CASSLQGPDTQYF | TGCGCCAGCAGCTTGCAGGGTCCAGATACGCAGTATTTT
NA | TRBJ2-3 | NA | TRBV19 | CATTGLGTDTQYF | TGTGCCACCACTGGGCTGGGCACAGATACGCAGTATTTT
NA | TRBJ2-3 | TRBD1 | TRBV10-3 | CAISEETGVPDTQYF | TGTGCCATCAGTGAGGAAACAGGGGTTCCAGATACGCAGTATTTT
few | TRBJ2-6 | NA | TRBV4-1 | CASSQDLAGRANVLTF | TGCGCCAGCAGCCAAGATCTGGCAGGGAGGGCCAACGTCCTGACTTTC
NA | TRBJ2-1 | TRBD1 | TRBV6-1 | CASRTTTGGKNEQFF | TGTGCCAGCAGGACTACGACAGGGGGCAAGAATGAGCAGTTCTTC
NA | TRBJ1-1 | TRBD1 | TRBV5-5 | CASSPGTDTEAFF | TGTGCCAGCAGCCCAGGGACAGACACTGAAGCTTTCTTT
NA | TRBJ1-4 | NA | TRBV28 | CASSGRGMGNEKLFF | TGTGCCAGCAGTGGGCGGGGCATGGGTAATGAAAAACTGTTTTTT
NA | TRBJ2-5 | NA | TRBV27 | CASSLREHQETQYF | TGTGCCAGCAGTTTACGGGAACACCAAGAGACCCAGTACTTC
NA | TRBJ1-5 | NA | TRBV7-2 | CASSLGGLPHQPQHF | TGTGCCAGCAGCTTAGGAGGGCTTCCCCATCAGCCCCAGCATTTT
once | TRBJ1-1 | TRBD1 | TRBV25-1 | CASSDSPDRASTEAFF | TGTGCCAGCAGTGATTCCCCCGACAGGGCGTCGACTGAAGCTTTCTTT
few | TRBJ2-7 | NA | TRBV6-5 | CASSRTGSGYEQYF | TGTGCCAGCAGCCGAACAGGGAGCGGCTACGAGCAGTACTTC
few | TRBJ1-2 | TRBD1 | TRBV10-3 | CAISEPRTGGRYTF | TGTGCCATCAGTGAGCCGCGGACAGGCGGGCGCTACACCTTC
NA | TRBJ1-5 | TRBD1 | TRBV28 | CASRRQGDNQPQHF | TGTGCCAGCAGGCGACAGGGGGACAATCAGCCCCAGCATTTT
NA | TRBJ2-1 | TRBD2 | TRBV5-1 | CASSLEGLDYNEQFF | TGCGCCAGCAGCTTGGAGGGACTAGATTACAATGAGCAGTTCTTC
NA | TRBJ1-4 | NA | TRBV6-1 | CASSALDYEKLFF | TGTGCCAGCAGTGCACTTGACTATGAAAAACTGTTTTTT
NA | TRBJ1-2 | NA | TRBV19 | CASSIGGNGYTF | TGTGCCAGTAGTATAGGGGGCAATGGCTACACCTTC
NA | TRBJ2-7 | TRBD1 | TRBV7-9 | CASTSGQKTYEQYF | TGTGCCAGCACCTCGGGACAGAAGACCTACGAGCAGTACTTC
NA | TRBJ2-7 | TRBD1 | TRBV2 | CAHRGLDRPNEQYF | TGTGCCCACAGGGGGCTCGATCGGCCAAACGAGCAGTACTTC
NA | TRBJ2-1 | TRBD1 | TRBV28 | CASSLRDSIYNEQFF | TGTGCCAGCAGTTTACGGGACAGCATATACAATGAGCAGTTCTTC
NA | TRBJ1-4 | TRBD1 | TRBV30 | CAWSSGTGDTPNEKLFF | TGTGCCTGGAGTTCCGGGACAGGGGACACGCCGAATGAAAAACTGTTTTTT
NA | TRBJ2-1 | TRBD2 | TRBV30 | CAWSPSRGVGNEQFF | TGTGCCTGGAGTCCCTCGCGGGGGGTCGGAAATGAGCAGTTCTTC
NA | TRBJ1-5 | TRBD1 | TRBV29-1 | CSVSLDRGLGQPQHF | TGCAGCGTTTCCTTGGACAGGGGACTCGGTCAGCCCCAGCATTTT
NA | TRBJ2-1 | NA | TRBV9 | CASSREYNEQFF | TGTGCCAGCTCTCGGGAGTACAATGAGCAGTTCTTC
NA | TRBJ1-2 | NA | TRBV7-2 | CASSLDVRANYGYPF | TGTGCCAGCAGCTTAGACGTAAGAGCTAACTATGGCTACCCCTTC
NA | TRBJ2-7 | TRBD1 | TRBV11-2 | CASSVTGGYDEQYF | TGTGCCAGCAGCGTTACAGGGGGCTATGACGAGCAGTACTTC
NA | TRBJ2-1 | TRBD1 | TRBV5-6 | CASSQQGIGNEQFF | TGTGCCAGCAGTCAACAGGGGATCGGCAATGAGCAGTTCTTC
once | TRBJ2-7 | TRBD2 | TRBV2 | CASRENSGGARAYEQYF | TGTGCCAGCAGGGAGAACAGCGGGGGGGCCCGGGCCTACGAGCAGTACTTC
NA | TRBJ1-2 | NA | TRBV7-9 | CASSQLERGGYTF | TGTGCCAGCAGCCAACTTGAAAGGGGTGGCTACACCTTC
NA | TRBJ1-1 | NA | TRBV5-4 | CASSQGNTLNTEAFF | TGTGCCAGCAGCCAGGGCAACACACTGAACACTGAAGCTTTCTTT
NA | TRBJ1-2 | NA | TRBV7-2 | CASSPAAGINYGYPF | TGTGCCAGCAGCCCGGCGGCGGGGATCAACTATGGCTACCCCTTC
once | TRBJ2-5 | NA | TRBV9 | CASSVHGQNQETQYF | TGTGCCAGCAGCGTCCACGGACAGAACCAAGAGACCCAGTACTTC
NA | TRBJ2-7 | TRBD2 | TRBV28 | CASSPGGGQYF | TGTGCCAGCAGCCCCGGGGGGGGTCAGTACTTC
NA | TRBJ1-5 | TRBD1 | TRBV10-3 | CAISESHRGRNQPQHF | TGTGCCATCAGTGAGAGCCACAGGGGACGAAATCAGCCCCAGCATTTT
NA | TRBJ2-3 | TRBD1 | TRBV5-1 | CASSLADRGTDTQYF | TGCGCCAGCAGCTTGGCAGACAGGGGTACAGATACGCAGTATTTT
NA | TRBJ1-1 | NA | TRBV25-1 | CASSEYWRGDHTEAFF | TGTGCCAGCAGTGAATATTGGCGGGGGGACCACACTGAAGCTTTCTTT
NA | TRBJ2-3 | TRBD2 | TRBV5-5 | CASSPREGRGDTQYF | TGTGCCAGCAGCCCCCGGGAGGGGCGGGGGGATACGCAGTATTTT
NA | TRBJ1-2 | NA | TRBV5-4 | CASSFSGGGYTF | TGTGCCAGCAGCTTTAGTGGAGGTGGCTACACCTTC
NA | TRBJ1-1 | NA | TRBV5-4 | CASSLIEGSTEAFF | TGTGCCAGCAGCTTGATAGAGGGTTCCACTGAAGCTTTCTTT
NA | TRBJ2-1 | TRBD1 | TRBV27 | CASSPLRRGRAYNEQFF | TGTGCCAGCAGTCCACTCCGTAGGGGGCGGGCCTACAATGAGCAGTTCTTC
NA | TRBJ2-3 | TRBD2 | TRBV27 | CASTSRAGAYTDTQYF | TGTGCCAGCACCTCTAGAGCGGGGGCTTACACAGATACGCAGTATTTT